The T cell receptor beta chain under discussion was sequenced for a study of early T cells in non-severe SARS-CoV-2 infection. Unique molecular identifiers tagged individual cDNA molecules. TCRdb reanalysed the 5' RACE reads using MiXCR and keeps one entry per CDR3 protein. The sample holds under 65,000 distinct CDR3 sequences, around an eighth seen once. The CDR3 extends over 15 amino acids. Germline V gives CDR1 MNHNY, CDR2 SVGAGI (reference sequence). V lost 3 bases and J lost 1, with 10 bases in between. The rearrangement uses TRBV6-6 and TRBJ1-5, with unresolved D. The sequencing input was whole blood. This sequence was found in an adult who was a healthcare worker with PCR-confirmed SARS-CoV-2 infection or an uninfected control (not recorded which). CDR3 loop: CASSYGSVSNQPQHF. The CDR3 DNA reads as TGTGCCAGCAGTTATGGATCTGTCAGCAATCAGCCCCAGCATTTT.